The rows below give T cell receptor beta chains drawn from one sample of a study of technical replicates of blood from several donors. Method: immunoSEQ multiplex PCR; TCRdb's copy keeps in-frame clones and lacks some. The data show 55,000 to 65,000 clones, with roughly 95% seen just once and about 3.9% held by the top ten. Input material: PBMCs. The origin of the receptors is a human donor in good health. Some clones in this sample may be carry-over from other donors' samples. Each CDR3 is given with its conserved first and last residue. A D gene is named only where the DNA matches it firmly. Size tells how often a clone was seen (once, few, many) or the class of an expanded clone, and some rows leave it out.

clone_size	cdr3_length	v_call	j_call	d_call	cdr3_nt	cdr3_aa
once	17	TRBV7-9	TRBJ2-6	TRBD1	TGTGCCAGCAGCCTCGACAGGGGTATAACTGGGGCCAACGTCCTGACTTTC	CASSLDRGITGANVLTF
NA	15	TRBV4-3	TRBJ2-1	NA	TGCGCCAGCAGCCAAAGCATAACTCGGGACAATGAGCAGTTCTTC	CASSQSITRDNEQFF
NA	14	TRBV9	TRBJ2-1	NA	TGTGCCAGCAGCGTAGCAGGGGAAGACAATGAGCAGTTCTTC	CASSVAGEDNEQFF
NA	15	TRBV4-3	TRBJ1-2	NA	TGCGCCAGCAGCCAAGACACAGGGAGTCGCTATGGCTACACCTTC	CASSQDTGSRYGYTF
few	19	TRBV6-1	TRBJ2-1	TRBD2	TGTGCCAGCAGTGGGGGACTAGCGGGAGTAATAAGCTCCTACAATGAGCAGTTCTTC	CASSGGLAGVISSYNEQFF
NA	19	TRBV7-9	TRBJ2-1	NA	TGTGCCAGCAGCCAACTCGGCAGGGGAAACATGAGCTCCTACAATGAGCAGTTCTTC	CASSQLGRGNMSSYNEQFF
few	14	TRBV5-1	TRBJ2-1	TRBD2	TGCGCCAGCAGCGTCAGCGGGGGTTACAATGAGCAGTTCTTC	CASSVSGGYNEQFF
once	16	TRBV4-2	TRBJ2-7	NA	TGTGCCAGCAGCCAAGAAGCCCGGAGGGCCGGGTACGAGCAGTACTTC	CASSQEARRAGYEQYF
NA	13	TRBV7-2	TRBJ1-1	NA	TGTGCCAGCAGCTTAGAGGGGGGGGTATCAGCTTTCTTT	CASSLEGGVSAFF
NA	15	TRBV13	TRBJ2-7	TRBD1	TGTGCCAGCAGCCCTGGGGACAGGGGGTCCTACGAGCAGTACTTC	CASSPGDRGSYEQYF
NA	14	TRBV11-2	TRBJ2-3	TRBD2	TGTGCCAGCAGCCCCCGGGGGGGGATAGATACGCAGTATTTT	CASSPRGGIDTQYF
NA	14	TRBV12-5	TRBJ2-3	TRBD1	TGTGCTAGTGGTTTGGACAGGGGGACAGATACGCAGTATTTT	CASGLDRGTDTQYF
NA	11	TRBV2	TRBJ2-7	NA	TGTGCCACCGAGAGGAACCCTCCGGCCGGCTTC	CATERNPPAGF
NA	15	TRBV9	TRBJ1-5	NA	TGTGCCAGCAGCCCGAGGGCTAATAGCAATCAGCCCCAGCATTTT	CASSPRANSNQPQHF
NA	14	TRBV6-5	TRBJ1-1	NA	TGTGCCAGCAGTAACTGGGCAGGGGCGGCTGAAGCTTTCTTT	CASSNWAGAAEAFF
NA	13	TRBV7-2	TRBJ2-3	NA	TGTGCCAGCAGCCCAGGGGCTAAAGATACGCAGTATTTT	CASSPGAKDTQYF
NA	16	TRBV9	TRBJ1-2	NA	TGTGCCAGCAGCGCACCCGCCAGGGGAGCTAACTATGGCTACACCTTC	CASSAPARGANYGYTF
NA	15	TRBV7-3	TRBJ2-5	TRBD2	TGTGCCAGCAGCTCTCTAGCGGGGGGAGGGGAGACCCAGTACTTC	CASSSLAGGGETQYF
NA	18	TRBV5-3	TRBJ2-1	TRBD2	TGTGCCAGAAGCTGGCCGGGACTAGCGGAGTCGTCCTACAATGAGCAGTTCTTC	CARSWPGLAESSYNEQFF
NA	15	TRBV7-2	TRBJ2-5	TRBD2	TGTGCCAGCCTTCCTGGCGGGGGGGCCGGAGAGACCCAGTACTTC	CASLPGGGAGETQYF
NA	15	TRBV10-3	TRBJ1-6	NA	TGTGCCATCAGTCTAGGGGGAGAGGGGAATTCACCCCTCCACTTT	CAISLGGEGNSPLHF
NA	16	TRBV7-2	TRBJ2-3	TRBD2	TGTGCCAGCAGCCTAAGACTAGCGGGAGGAACAGATACGCAGTATTTT	CASSLRLAGGTDTQYF
NA	19	TRBV4-1	TRBJ2-3	TRBD2	TGCGCCAGCAGCTATAAGGGCAGGCTAGCGGGAGGGCCTATAGATACGCAGTATTTT	CASSYKGRLAGGPIDTQYF
NA	17	TRBV7-2	TRBJ1-2	TRBD1	TGTGCCAGCAGCTTAGGACCAGGGACAGGGAATAACTATGGCTACACCTTC	CASSLGPGTGNNYGYTF
NA	15	TRBV2	TRBJ2-3	TRBD2	TGTGCCAGCAGCTTAGCGGGAGGGCCCACAGATACGCAGTATTTT	CASSLAGGPTDTQYF
once	15	TRBV15	TRBJ2-5	NA	TGTGCCACCAGCAGAGATCTCGGGGGGCTGGAGACCCAGTACTTC	CATSRDLGGLETQYF
NA	14	TRBV6-5	TRBJ1-5	NA	TGTGCCAGCAGTTCCAGGGGCAGCAATCAGCCCCAGCATTTT	CASSSRGSNQPQHF
NA	15	TRBV5-1	TRBJ2-1	NA	TGCGCCAGCAGCCTGGGAAGTACGGGATACAATGAGCAGTTCTTC	CASSLGSTGYNEQFF
NA	17	TRBV6-4	TRBJ2-3	TRBD2	TGTGCCAGCAGTGACCTGGGACTACTCTATTGCACAGATACGCAGTATTTT	CASSDLGLLYCTDTQYF
NA	15	TRBV2	TRBJ2-7	TRBD2	TGTGCCAGCAGTGAGGCGGGACTAGTCAGCGGCGAGCAGTACTTC	CASSEAGLVSGEQYF
NA	12	TRBV7-2	TRBJ2-5	NA	TGTGCCAGCAGCTTTCTAGAAGAGACCCAGTACTTC	CASSFLEETQYF
once	15	TRBV14	TRBJ2-1	TRBD2	TGTGCCAGCAGCCAAGCGGAGACTAGCTGGAATGAGCAGTTCTTC	CASSQAETSWNEQFF
NA	13	TRBV15	TRBJ2-7	NA	TGTGCCACCAGCAGAGATCGGTCCTACGAGCAGTACTTC	CATSRDRSYEQYF
NA	15	TRBV5-1	TRBJ1-1	TRBD1	TGCGCCAGCAGCCTACGTACAGGGGAAGGGACTGAAGCTTTCTTT	CASSLRTGEGTEAFF
NA	14	TRBV6-5	TRBJ1-1	TRBD1	TGTGCCAGCAGTCTCACAGGGGTGGGGACTGAAGCTTTCTTT	CASSLTGVGTEAFF
NA	15	TRBV7-3	TRBJ1-2	TRBD1	TGTGCCAGCAGCCCGCGCACAGGGGATGGCTATGGCTACACCTTC	CASSPRTGDGYGYTF
NA	13	TRBV6-1	TRBJ1-2	NA	TGTGCCAGCAAAGACAATTCTAACTATGGCTACACCTTC	CASKDNSNYGYTF
NA	12	TRBV5-4	TRBJ1-1	TRBD1	TGTGCCAGCAGCCCAGGGGGCGGGTCGGCTTTCTTT	CASSPGGGSAFF
NA	16	TRBV13	TRBJ2-1	TRBD2	TGTGCCAGCAGCAGAGAGCGGGGTCAGCTTTACAATGAGCAGTTCTTC	CASSRERGQLYNEQFF
NA	17	TRBV29-1	TRBJ2-3	TRBD2	TGCAGCGTTGAAGATCGGGGTAGCGGGGGGCCCAGTGGGAAGCAGTATTTT	CSVEDRGSGGPSGKQYF
NA	15	TRBV30	TRBJ2-4	TRBD2	TGTGCCTGGAGTCCCCTAGCGGGAGTCATAAACATTCAGTACTTC	CAWSPLAGVINIQYF
NA	17	TRBV4-3	TRBJ2-1	TRBD1	TGCGCCAGCAGCCATCGCACCCCGGGACAGGGTGGTAATGAGCAGTTCTTC	CASSHRTPGQGGNEQFF
NA	13	TRBV7-9	TRBJ1-1	NA	TGTGCCAGCAGCTTATCAGTCGACACTGAAGCTTTCTTT	CASSLSVDTEAFF
NA	14	TRBV12-5	TRBJ2-1	TRBD2	TGTGCTAGACCTCGACTAGCGGAGCACAATGAGCAGTTCTTC	CARPRLAEHNEQFF
NA	16	TRBV4-1	TRBJ2-1	NA	TGCGCCAGCAGCCTACTAGCTGTGAGCTCCTACAATGAGCAGTTCTTC	CASSLLAVSSYNEQFF
once	16	TRBV7-9	TRBJ2-2	NA	TGTGCCAGCAGATTTCCGGGACTTTGGAACACCGGGGAGCTGTTTTTT	CASRFPGLWNTGELFF
NA	16	TRBV15	TRBJ2-4	TRBD1	TGTGCCACCAGCAGAGTGGGAACAGGGGCGCAAAACATTCAGTACTTC	CATSRVGTGAQNIQYF
NA	16	TRBV18	TRBJ1-4	NA	TGTGCCAGCTCACCTACAGGGCCTGCAACTAATGAAAAACTGTTTTTT	CASSPTGPATNEKLFF
NA	16	TRBV6-5	TRBJ1-2	NA	TGTGCCAGCAGTTACTCGAAGGACAACCTTAACTATGGCTACACCTTC	CASSYSKDNLNYGYTF
NA	14	TRBV4-1	TRBJ2-3	NA	TGCGCCAGCAGCCAAAGGGGTTCTACAGATACGCAGTATTTT	CASSQRGSTDTQYF